Each of the 10 T cell receptor beta chains below was sequenced from the same sample in a study of T cells in Graves' hyperthyroidism and ophthalmopathy. RNA transcripts served as the template for amplifying TCR beta CDR3 regions. TCR CDR3 regions were first amplified by RT-PCR with HTBI primers. TCRdb re-called the multiplex PCR reads with MiXCR, one entry per CDR3 protein. The table has about 590,000 distinct CDR3 sequences, around 14% seen once. The sample consisted of blood. Receptors were obtained from a woman aged 25 to 45 with Graves' hyperthyroidism.

The chain is built from TRBV7-9 and TRBJ1-4; unclear D gene. The CDR3 has 15 amino acids. V lost 5 bases and J lost 4, with 14 bases in between. The germline gives CDR1 SEHNR, CDR2 FQNEAQ (reference sequence). CDR3: CASSPSKLLNEKLFF. For the CDR3, the DNA is TGTGCCAGCAGCCCCTCCAAGCTCCTTAATGAAAAACTGTTTTTT.

This clonotype was picked up a small number of times. The rearrangement joins TRBV20-1 to TRBJ2-3, with D perhaps TRBD2 (6 bases). This CDR3 is 14 amino acids long. Germline V CDR1 and CDR2: DFQATT, SNEGSKA (reference sequence). The V gene lost 3 bases and the J gene lost 2 bases, with 12 bases spanning the gap. CDR3 amino acids: CSASTTRNTDTQYF. The DNA for the CDR3 is TGCAGTGCTAGTACGACTAGGAACACAGATACGCAGTATTTT.

There are a few counts of this clonotype. The gene calls are TRBV10-2 and TRBJ2-1; the D is unclear. CDR3 length equals 11 residues. The ends were cut back, 10 bases at V and 6 bases at J, with 10 bases in the middle. Germline loops: CDR1 WSHSY, CDR2 SAAADI. The CDR3 sequence is CATTGSNEQFF. Here the CDR3 DNA reads TGCGCCACCACCGGTAGCAATGAGCAGTTCTTC.

The genes are TRBV11-1 and TRBJ2-2, with D maybe TRBD2 (6 bases). Germline V gene lookup returns CDR1 SGHAT and CDR2 FQDESV (reference sequence). With 4 bases removed from V and 4 bases from J, the gap between germline ends came to 19 bases. This CDR3 has 17 residues. As DNA, the CDR3 is TGTGCCAGCAGCTCCCCTGACCAGGGACTTCCCACCGGGGAGCTGTTTTTT. Translation: CASSSPDQGLPTGELFF.

A few counts support this clonotype. The chain recombines TRBV20-1 with TRBJ1-4; D possibly corresponds to TRBD1 (5 bases). The CDR3 spans 15 residues. Trimming removed 0 bases from V and 9 bases from J, with 17 bases in between. Germline CDR1 DFQATT, CDR2 SNEGSKA (reference sequence). CDR3 in amino acids: CSARDWTGQDQKLFF. The CDR3 DNA is TGCAGTGCTAGAGATTGGACGGGGCAGGATCAAAAACTGTTTTTT.

Comments on this clonotype: This may arise from a read error, as a much more abundant clone is one base away. The genes are TRBV3-1 and TRBJ2-3; D is possibly TRBD1 (6 bases). The CDR3 extends over 14 amino acids. Germline values: CDR1 LGHDT, CDR2 YNNKEL (reference sequence). The DNA of the CDR3 is TGTACCAGCAGTCTCGGACAGTTACGGGATACGCAGTATTTT. Amino acids: CTSSLGQLRDTQYF.

Turning to this clonotype: A much more abundant neighbour one base away suggests this may be a read error. The V gene is TRBV6-2 or TRBV6-3, the J gene TRBJ2-3; 9 bases map to TRBD2. Per the germline V gene, CDR1 is MNHEY and CDR2 is SVGEGT. The CDR3 extends over 19 amino acids. With 5 bases clipped from V and 4 bases from J, the junction kept 19 bases outside the gene matches. CDR3 sequence reads: CASSDMAGGSTRSSDTQYF. The CDR3, as DNA: TGTGCCAGCAGTGACATGGCGGGAGGGTCGACGAGATCATCAGATACGCAGTATTTT.

This clonotype was seen many times. V gene TRBV11-3 combines with J gene TRBJ1-1; tentative D call: TRBD1 (5 bases). The CDR3 consists of 13 residues. The V gene lost 2 bases and the J gene lost 3 bases, with 7 bases spanning the gap. The germline V gene encodes CDR1 SGHNT and CDR2 YENEEA. This CDR3 is CASSLWGDTEAFF. CDR3 bases: TGTGCCAGCAGCTTATGGGGGGACACTGAAGCTTTCTTT.

This clonotype was recorded at least ten times. The chain is built from TRBV7-2 and TRBJ1-1; TRBD1 matches 7 bases. V shed 6 bases and J 4 bases; nucleotides not matched to a gene: 8. CDR1 SGHTA and CDR2 FQGNSA come from the germline V gene. The CDR3 has 14 amino acids. The CDR3 sequence is CASSLQGLGTEAFF. The CDR3 coding sequence is TGTGCCAGCAGTTTACAGGGGCTGGGCACTGAAGCTTTCTTT.

V gene TRBV10-3 combines with J gene TRBJ1-2; D unresolved. V lost 11 bases and J 1 base, leaving 17 bases between the germline ends. The CDR3 is 14 residues long. The V gene's germline CDR1 is ENHRY and CDR2 SYGVKD. The CDR3 spells CAALKAGVNYGYTF. The CDR3 coding sequence is TGTGCCGCCCTTAAGGCCGGCGTTAACTATGGCTACACCTTC.